This T cell receptor beta chain was captured in a study of beta chain features in type 1 diabetes. Study-wide results and limits: People with Type 1 diabetes carried modestly yet significantly shorter TCRB CDR3s in all four CD4+ subsets.

Points on this clone: Its target is not known.

Investigators reverse transcribed all isolated RNA, so they sequenced expressed TCRB transcripts. Profiled with immunoSEQ multiplex PCR; TCRdb holds only in-frame clones, not every one. The sample carries 500,000 to 800,000 clones, roughly an eighth recorded once. V lost 5 bases to trimming and J lost 0 bases; unmatched junction nucleotides: 8. Germline loops: CDR1 SEHNR, CDR2 FQNEAQ (reference sequence). The CDR3 covers 16 residues. J is TRBJ2-3 and V is TRBV7-9, with 7 bases matching TRBD2. This clonotype was sampled from a man aged 30 to 39 with type 1 diabetes. The sequencing input was naive CD4+ T cells from blood. DNA of the CDR3: TGTGCCAGCAGCCAGCAGGCGGGGGACAGCACAGATACGCAGTATTTT. Its translation is CASSQQAGDSTDTQYF.